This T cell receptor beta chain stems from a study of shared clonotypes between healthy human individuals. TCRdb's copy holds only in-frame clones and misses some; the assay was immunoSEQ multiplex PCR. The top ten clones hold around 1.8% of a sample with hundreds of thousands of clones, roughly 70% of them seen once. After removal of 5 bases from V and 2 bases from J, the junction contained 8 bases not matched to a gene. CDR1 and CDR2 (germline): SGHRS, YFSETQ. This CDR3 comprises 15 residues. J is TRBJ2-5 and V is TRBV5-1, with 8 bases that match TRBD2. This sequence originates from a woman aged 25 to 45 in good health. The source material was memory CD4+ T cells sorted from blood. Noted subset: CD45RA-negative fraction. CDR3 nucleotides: TGCGCCAGCAGTTCCAATAGCGGGATGCAAGAGACCCAGTACTTC. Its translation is CASSSNSGMQETQYF.